The 30 T cell receptor beta chains given below trace back to one sample, sequenced in a study of IL-17A CD8 T cells in psoriatic arthritis synovium. Only in-frame clones appear in the TCRdb table, and some are missing; sequencing was by immunoSEQ multiplex PCR. The data show over a thousand clones, approximately 70% seen once. After roughly 1.5 hours of PMA and ionomycin stimulation, cells were labeled by IL-17A and IFNgamma secretion assays. The synovial fluid came from psoriatic arthritis joints with active inflammation. Sequenced sample: IL-17A+ (IFN-gamma+/-) memory CD8+ T cells from synovial fluid. Subset here: IL-17A+IFNgamma+/- memory CD8+ (Tc17) cells. The receptors stem from a human donor with psoriatic arthritis.

The CDR3 nucleotides are TGTGCCAGCAGTGGGACAGGCACAACTAATGAAAAACTGTTTTTT. It is translated as CASSGTGTTNEKLFF. The rearrangement links TRBV2 to TRBJ1-4, with 7 positions matching TRBD1. Trimming took 4 bases from V and 0 from J; bases not matched to a gene: 2. From germline, CDR1 is SNHLY and CDR2 FYNNEI. This CDR3 region has 15 residues.

Only a few counts were recorded for this clone. This chain uses TRBV19 with TRBJ2-1; D unclear. The CDR3 has 13 residues. Germline V CDR1 and CDR2: LNHDA, SQIVND (reference sequence). Trimming stripped 6 bases from V and 7 bases from J, with 13 bases between. This CDR3 is CASSSNRMNEQFF. The CDR3 DNA reads TGTGCCAGTAGCTCGAACAGAATGAATGAGCAGTTCTTC.

This CDR3 reads CASSDITGLVNNEQFF. The CDR3 nucleotides are TGTGCCAGCAGCGATATTACGGGACTGGTCAACAATGAGCAGTTCTTC. The J gene is TRBJ2-1, the V gene TRBV11-3, with D perhaps TRBD2 (6 bases). CDR1 SGHNT and CDR2 YENEEA come from the germline V gene. Trimming took 5 bases from V and 5 from J, leaving 19 bases between them. The CDR3 totals 16 residues. Filled out from reference TRBV11-3 and TRBJ2-1, the complete variable domain reads EAGVVQSPRYKIIEKKQPVAFWCNPISGHNTLYWYLQNLGQGPELLIRYENEEAVDDSQLPKDRFSAERLKGVDSTLKIQPAELGDSAVYLCASSDITGLVNNEQFFGPGTRLTVL.

The chain is built from TRBV6-1 and TRBJ1-5; D remains ambiguous. This CDR3 has 14 residues. With 5 bases removed from V and 5 bases from J, the gap between germline ends came to 13 bases. CDR1 and CDR2 from the germline V gene are MNHNS and SASEGT. CDR3: CASSQVRGYQPQHF. The CDR3 DNA follows: TGTGCCAGCAGTCAAGTTCGGGGTTATCAGCCCCAGCATTTT.

This chain joins TRBV9 and TRBJ2-3; TRBD2 is a possible D gene (5 bases). The CDR3 runs 16 residues. V lost 0 bases and J lost 2, with 13 bases in between. Germline V gene sequence: CDR1 SGDLS, CDR2 YYNGEE. The CDR3 protein is CASSVAIGLITDTQYF. CDR3 sequence (DNA): TGTGCCAGCAGCGTAGCTATCGGACTTATCACAGATACGCAGTATTTT.

This sequence joins TRBV7-9 and TRBJ1-6, with a weak D call TRBD1 (6 bases). Trimming cost V 5 bases and J 7 bases, with 15 bases left between them. Germline V gene sequence: CDR1 SEHNR, CDR2 FQNEAQ (reference sequence). This CDR3 has 15 residues. The CDR3 loop reads CASSGFGQLNSPLHF. The CDR3, as DNA: TGTGCCAGCAGCGGGTTCGGACAGCTGAATTCACCCCTCCACTTT.

The chain recombines TRBV6-4 with TRBJ1-5; D unresolved. The CDR3 runs to 15 residues. Between the trimmed V and J ends, which lost 8 bases and 4 bases, there was a span of 18 bases. Germline CDR1 and CDR2: MRHNA and SNTAGT. The CDR3 region has the DNA TGTGCCAGCCCCCCCGTCATCCCCCGGAATCAGCCCCAGCATTTT. Protein: CASPPVIPRNQPQHF.

The chain combines TRBV9 with TRBJ1-1; D call uncertain. The V gene lost 0 bases and the J gene lost 1 base, with 10 bases spanning the gap. Germline V gene lookup returns CDR1 SGDLS and CDR2 YYNGEE. The CDR3 runs 15 residues. This CDR3 is CASSVERGGNTEAFF. DNA for the CDR3: TGTGCCAGCAGCGTAGAGCGGGGAGGGAACACTGAAGCTTTCTTT.

The chain joins TRBV27 to TRBJ2-1; a weak D match, TRBD1 (6 bases). The V end was cut by 3 bases, the J end by 5 bases, with 14 bases between. The CDR3 extends over 15 amino acids. Germline V CDR1 and CDR2: MNHEY, SMNVEV (reference sequence). CDR3 region: CASSLGSGTHNEQFF. In DNA form, the CDR3 reads TGTGCCAGCAGTTTGGGGTCCGGGACACACAATGAGCAGTTCTTC.

In DNA, the CDR3 is TGCAGCGTTGCACAGGGGGGTCCTGAATCGCAGTACTTC. Translated, it gives CSVAQGGPESQYF. This chain connects TRBV29-1 to TRBJ2-7; 8 bases agree with TRBD1. The ends lost 4 bases at V and 9 bases at J; junction bases unmatched: 11. This CDR3 is built from 13 residues. Looked up from germline, CDR1 is SQVTM and CDR2 is ANQGSEA.

The chain joins TRBV11-2 to TRBJ2-1; D not resolved. Trimming shortened V by 4 bases and J by 5 bases, and 24 bases separated the two germline ends. The CDR3 extends over 18 amino acids. Germline V gene lookup returns CDR1 SGHAT and CDR2 FQNNGV. The CDR3 sequence: CASSYPALPINLDNEQFF. CDR3 DNA sequence: TGTGCCAGCAGCTACCCGGCCTTACCCATAAATCTCGACAATGAGCAGTTCTTC.

The rearrangement uses TRBV5-1 and TRBJ2-5, with D possibly called TRBD1 or TRBD2 (6 bases each). The CDR3 has 16 amino acids. CDR1 SGHRS and CDR2 YFSETQ come from the germline V gene. The V gene lost 1 base and the J gene lost 5 bases, with 18 bases spanning the gap. CDR3 sequence (DNA): TGCGCCAGCAGCTTGAGGGGAGGAGGGGGTTTCGAGACCCAGTACTTC. Residues: CASSLRGGGGFETQYF. The variable domain in full, completed from reference TRBV5-1 and TRBJ2-5, reads KAGVTQTPRYLIKTRGQQVTLSCSPISGHRSVSWYQQTPGQGLQFLFEYFSETQRNKGNFPGRFSGRQFSNSRSEMNVSTLELGDSALYLCASSLRGGGGFETQYFGPGTRLLVL.

This clone was counted between two and nine times. This chain joins TRBV7-6 and TRBJ1-1; tentative D call: TRBD1 (6 bases). The germline V gene has CDR1 SGHVS and CDR2 FNYEAQ. This CDR3 has 14 residues. Trimming cost V 2 bases and J 4 bases, with 11 bases left between them. CDR3 residues: CASSLRVGATEAFF. The CDR3 nucleotides read TGTGCCAGCAGCTTAAGAGTGGGGGCCACTGAAGCTTTCTTT.

This clone has only a few counts. The J gene is TRBJ2-2, the V gene TRBV29-1, with a possible D match to TRBD1 (5 bases). Deletions cut 4 bases from V and 0 bases from J, with 9 bases between. Per the germline V gene, CDR1 is SQVTM and CDR2 is ANQGSEA. The CDR3 contains 14 residues. The CDR3 sequence: CSVGETANTGELFF. CDR3 nucleotides: TGCAGCGTTGGAGAGACAGCGAACACCGGGGAGCTGTTTTTT.

The V and J genes are TRBV6-5 and TRBJ2-1; perhaps D is TRBD1 or TRBD2 (6 bases each). V was cut by 2 bases and J by 8 bases, with 10 bases left in between. The CDR3 is 13 residues long. CDR1 is MNHEY, CDR2 SVGAGI, per germline. The CDR3 DNA reads TGTGCCAGCAGTTACGCCGGGGGCCATGAGCAGTTCTTC. Encoded protein: CASSYAGGHEQFF.

J is TRBJ2-3 and V is TRBV25-1, with a weak D call TRBD1 (5 bases). The V gene lost 0 bases and the J gene lost 6 bases, with 10 bases spanning the gap. The CDR3 length is 14 residues. Germline V CDR1 and CDR2: MGHDK, SYGVNS. The CDR3 nucleotides read TGTGCCAGCAGTGAATACGGACATCTGGATACGCAGTATTTT. This translates into CASSEYGHLDTQYF.

V usage is TRBV7-3 and J usage is TRBJ2-5; perhaps TRBD2 as D (6 bases). With 5 bases removed from V and 5 bases from J, the gap between germline ends came to 12 bases. CDR3 length: 13 residues. Germline CDR1 reads SGHTA; CDR2 reads FQGTGA. Here the CDR3 DNA reads TGTGCCAGCAGCCTCGGAGGGTGGGAGACCCAGTACTTC. Protein: CASSLGGWETQYF.

A few counts support this clone. The chain combines TRBV19 with TRBJ1-1; 9 positions match TRBD1. This CDR3 is 14 amino acids long. Germline V gives CDR1 LNHDA, CDR2 SQIVND (reference sequence). Germline trimming cut 3 bases from V and 5 bases from J; bases unmatched to any gene: 4. The CDR3 nucleotides read TGTGCCAGTAGTATTACAGGGGGCGAGACTGAAGCTTTCTTT. This encodes CASSITGGETEAFF.

The chain has TRBV9 and TRBJ2-7, with TRBD2 as a possible D gene (6 bases). The CDR3 contains 13 residues. Trimming took off 1 base at V and 6 bases at J, with 11 bases between the two ends. Germline loops: CDR1 SGDLS, CDR2 YYNGEE. The CDR3 sequence: CASSVKVGGEQYF. The CDR3 nucleotides read TGTGCCAGCAGCGTAAAGGTCGGGGGCGAGCAGTACTTC.

The chain employs TRBV6-1 and TRBJ1-1, with 7 nucleotides matching TRBD1. With 5 bases clipped from V and 8 bases from J, the junction kept 5 bases outside the gene matches. The CDR3 runs to 12 residues. Germline CDR1 reads MNHNS; CDR2 reads SASEGT. CDR3 DNA: TGTGCCAGCAGTCTAGGGACAGCCGAAGCTTTCTTT. This gives the protein CASSLGTAEAFF.

CDR3 amino acids: CASSDRTGELFF. The CDR3 nucleotides are TGCGCCAGCAGCGACCGGACCGGGGAGCTGTTTTTT. The chain couples TRBV4-1 to TRBJ2-2; D call uncertain. The germline V gene encodes CDR1 MGHRA and CDR2 YSYEKL. The V and J ends lost 5 bases and 5 bases respectively, with 6 bases between them. The CDR3 extends over 12 amino acids.

This chain joins TRBV6-1 and TRBJ2-1; D gene unclear. Germline assignment: CDR1 MNHNS and CDR2 SASEGT. This CDR3 region has 15 residues. V was shortened by 1 base and J by 0 bases, with 7 bases between the two germline ends. The CDR3 DNA follows: TGTGCCAGCAGTGAAGACGGTGGCTCCTACAATGAGCAGTTCTTC. Encoded protein: CASSEDGGSYNEQFF.

The V and J genes are TRBV4-1 and TRBJ2-6; D unresolved. Per germline, CDR1 MGHRA and CDR2 YSYEKL. The CDR3 covers 14 residues. Between the trimmed V and J ends, which lost 7 bases and 0 bases, there was a span of 7 bases. CDR3: CASKPGSGANVLTF. CDR3 coding DNA: TGCGCCAGCAAGCCGGGCTCTGGGGCCAACGTCCTGACTTTC.

The rearrangement joins TRBV6-1 to TRBJ1-2, with D possibly matching TRBD1 (5 bases). V was trimmed by 2 bases and J by 6 bases, leaving 10 bases between them. CDR1 is MNHNS and CDR2 is SASEGT in the germline V gene. The CDR3 is 13 residues long. The CDR3 DNA follows: TGTGCCAGCAGTGAACAGGGAAGTCATGGCTACACCTTC. As protein: CASSEQGSHGYTF.

Note on this clone: An end of the junction does not agree with germline; a read error may underlie this. The chain combines TRBV9 with TRBJ1-1; D is perhaps TRBD1 (5 bases). The germline V gene has CDR1 SGDLS and CDR2 YYNGEE. This CDR3 comprises 12 residues. Written as DNA, the CDR3 is TGTGTCAGCACCAGTAGGGCAGGGGAAGCTTTCTTT. Translation gives CVSTSRAGEAFF.

This clone has only one observation. CDR3 loop: CASSLVGRAQETQYF. The CDR3 DNA follows: TGTGCCAGCAGCTTAGTCGGCAGGGCTCAAGAGACCCAGTACTTC. V and J are TRBV7-8 and TRBJ2-5; D might be TRBD1 (5 bases). This CDR3 contains 15 residues. The ends were cut back, 1 base at V and 2 bases at J, with 11 bases in the middle. Per germline, CDR1 SGHVS and CDR2 FQNEAQ.

The rearrangement joins TRBV5-5 to TRBJ1-5, with 9 positions matching TRBD1. V shed 1 base, J shed 10 bases, and the junction held 3 bases outside the gene matches. The CDR3 runs to 13 residues. Germline CDR1 reads SGHKS; CDR2 reads YYEKEE (reference sequence). CDR3 amino acids: CASSLWDREPQHF. The DNA of the CDR3 is TGTGCCAGCAGCTTGTGGGACAGGGAACCCCAGCATTTT.

This clone came up a few times. The rearrangement joins TRBV5-5 to TRBJ2-6; the D is unclear. Trimming shortened V by 4 bases and J by 4 bases, and 9 bases separated the two germline ends. Per germline, CDR1 SGHKS and CDR2 YYEKEE (reference sequence). The CDR3 is 14 amino acids. CDR3 nucleotide sequence: TGTGCCAGCAGCGGGCCGTCGGGGGCCAACGTCCTGACTTTC. It translates to CASSGPSGANVLTF.

This chain joins TRBV4-1 and TRBJ2-7; 11 bases are shared with TRBD2. The CDR3 spans 16 residues. Germline-derived CDR1 and CDR2 are MGHRA and YSYEKL. J lost 4 bases, V lost 1 base, and 6 bases had no gene match. In DNA form, the CDR3 reads TGCGCCAGCAGCCAAGTGGGGCTAGCGGGGGGATACGAGCAGTACTTC. It yields the protein CASSQVGLAGGYEQYF.

This clone was observed a few times. The J gene is TRBJ1-5, the V gene TRBV4-2; D possibly corresponds to TRBD1 (5 bases). This CDR3 is built from 15 residues. Germline values: CDR1 LGHNA, CDR2 YNFKEQ. V gave up 0 bases and J gave up 3 bases, with 9 bases separating them. The CDR3, as DNA: TGTGCCAGCAGCCAAGAAGGGGCGGCCAATCAGCCCCAGCATTTT. Encoded protein: CASSQEGAANQPQHF.